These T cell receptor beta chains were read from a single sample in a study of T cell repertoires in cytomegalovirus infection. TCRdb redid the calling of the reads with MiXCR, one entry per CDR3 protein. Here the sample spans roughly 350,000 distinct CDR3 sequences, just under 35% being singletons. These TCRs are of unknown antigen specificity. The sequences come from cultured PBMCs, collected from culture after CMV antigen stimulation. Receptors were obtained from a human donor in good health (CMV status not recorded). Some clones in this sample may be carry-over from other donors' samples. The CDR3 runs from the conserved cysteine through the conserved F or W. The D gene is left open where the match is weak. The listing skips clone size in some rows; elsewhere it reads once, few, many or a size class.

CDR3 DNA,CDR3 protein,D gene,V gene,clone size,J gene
TGTGCCAGCAGTATTGGGTGGGGACCCTACAAAAACATGCAGTACTTC,CASSIGWGPYKNMQYF,.,TRBV12-3/TRBV12-4,.,TRBJ2-4
TGTGCCAGCAGCTCAACGGGACGGACCATGAACACTGAAGCTTTCTTT,CASSSTGRTMNTEAFF,.,TRBV7-2,many,TRBJ1-1
TGTGCCAGCAACCCTGCCGGGATTAACTACAATGAGCAGTTCTTC,CASNPAGINYNEQFF,.,TRBV6-5,.,TRBJ2-1
TGTGCCAGCAGTTTAGCACCCGGGGCAGTCGGGCGTACAGCCCGGGCGGTACCAGGCTACACCTTC,CASSLAPGAVGRTARAVPGYTF,.,TRBV12-3/TRBV12-4,.,TRBJ1-2
TGTGCCAGCAGCTTAGCAACAGGGCCGTACCAAGAGACCCAGTACTTC,CASSLATGPYQETQYF,.,TRBV7-2,few,TRBJ2-5
TGTGCCAGTAGTATAACCCTTGGGGCCGAGCAGTTCTTC,CASSITLGAEQFF,.,TRBV19,.,TRBJ2-1
TGTGCCAGCAGCCGAGGACAGGGCTCCTATAATTCACCCCTCCACTTT,CASSRGQGSYNSPLHF,TRBD1,TRBV7-2,few,TRBJ1-6
TGTGCCAGCAGTGGGGAAGAGGATTCACCCCTCCACTTT,CASSGEEDSPLHF,.,TRBV6-4,.,TRBJ1-6
TGTGCCAGCAGTTACTCGGGCAGATGGAGCGAACTGTTTTTT,CASSYSGRWSELFF,.,TRBV6-2/TRBV6-3,few,TRBJ1-4
TGTGCCAGCAGCGACCCGGGGAAAGGGGGATCCTACGAGCAGTACTTC,CASSDPGKGGSYEQYF,.,TRBV11-2,.,TRBJ2-7
TGTGCCAGCAGCTTAATTCTGCTAGCGGGAGGGCTCGGGCGAGAGACCCAGTACTTC,CASSLILLAGGLGRETQYF,TRBD2,TRBV7-2,few,TRBJ2-5